This T cell receptor beta chain was captured in a study of early T cells in non-severe SARS-CoV-2 infection. Study findings and constraints: Anti-spike CD8 responses were favored in VDJdb matching, and private and CD4 specificities were missed.

This CDR3 comprises 14 residues. CDR1 and CDR2 (germline): MNHNY, SVGAGI (reference sequence). Trimming cost V 5 bases and J 0 bases; bases outside gene matches: 2. Tagging with unique molecular identifiers was applied to individual cDNA molecules. Using its own MiXCR run on the 5' RACE reads, TCRdb lists one record per CDR3 protein. The sample records some 88,000 distinct CDR3 sequences, approximately 17% being singletons. With respect to this clonotype: Its antigen remains unidentified.

The source of this sequence is an adult who was a healthcare worker with PCR-confirmed SARS-CoV-2 infection or an uninfected control (not recorded which). The chain joins TRBV6-6 to TRBJ2-3, with TRBD2 matching 7 bases. Sequenced material: whole blood, taken at baseline. The CDR3 DNA sequence: TGTGCCAGCAGTCCAGCGGGGAGCACAGATACGCAGTATTTT. This translates into CASSPAGSTDTQYF.